This T cell receptor (beta chain) was found in a study of T cell responses to AZD1222 COVID-19 vaccine. About the research overall: Second-dose intervals near 4 or 12 weeks were combined. Study results and caveats: Reportedly, nearly half of unique spike TCRs recognized epitopes outside B.1.351/B.1.1.7 mutations. Only 5 or 6 AZD1222 recipients tested seropositive at baseline.

The repertoire was sequenced with immunoSEQ multiplex PCR; TCRdb's copy has only in-frame clones and lacks some. This table has more than 80,000 clones, about nine tenths appearing once. Notes on this clone: Its antigen remains unidentified.

The CDR3 totals 13 residues. Germline V CDR1 and CDR2: SGHDT, YYEEEE. The germline V and J ends were trimmed by 6 bases and 7 bases, with 16 bases remaining between them. The material sequenced was peripheral blood, taken on day 0 of AZD1222 vaccination. The chain has TRBV5-6 and TRBJ2-5; D is perhaps TRBD1 (7 bases). This clonotype was sampled from an adult in good health. CDR3 sequence reads: CASNLRQGGTQYF. DNA for the CDR3: TGTGCCAGCAACCTCCGACAGGGAGGGACCCAGTACTTC.